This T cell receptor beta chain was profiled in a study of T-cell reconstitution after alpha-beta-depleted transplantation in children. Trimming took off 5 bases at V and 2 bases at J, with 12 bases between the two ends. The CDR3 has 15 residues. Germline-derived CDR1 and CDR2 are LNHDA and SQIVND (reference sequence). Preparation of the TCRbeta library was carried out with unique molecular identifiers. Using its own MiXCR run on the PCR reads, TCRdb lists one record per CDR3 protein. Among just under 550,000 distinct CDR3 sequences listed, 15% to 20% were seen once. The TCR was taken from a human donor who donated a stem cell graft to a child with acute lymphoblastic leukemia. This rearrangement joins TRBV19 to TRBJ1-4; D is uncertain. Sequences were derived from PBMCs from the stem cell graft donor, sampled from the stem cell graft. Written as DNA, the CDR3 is TGTGCCAGTAGTGTCAACTATGCGACTAATGAAAAACTGTTTTTT. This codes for CASSVNYATNEKLFF.